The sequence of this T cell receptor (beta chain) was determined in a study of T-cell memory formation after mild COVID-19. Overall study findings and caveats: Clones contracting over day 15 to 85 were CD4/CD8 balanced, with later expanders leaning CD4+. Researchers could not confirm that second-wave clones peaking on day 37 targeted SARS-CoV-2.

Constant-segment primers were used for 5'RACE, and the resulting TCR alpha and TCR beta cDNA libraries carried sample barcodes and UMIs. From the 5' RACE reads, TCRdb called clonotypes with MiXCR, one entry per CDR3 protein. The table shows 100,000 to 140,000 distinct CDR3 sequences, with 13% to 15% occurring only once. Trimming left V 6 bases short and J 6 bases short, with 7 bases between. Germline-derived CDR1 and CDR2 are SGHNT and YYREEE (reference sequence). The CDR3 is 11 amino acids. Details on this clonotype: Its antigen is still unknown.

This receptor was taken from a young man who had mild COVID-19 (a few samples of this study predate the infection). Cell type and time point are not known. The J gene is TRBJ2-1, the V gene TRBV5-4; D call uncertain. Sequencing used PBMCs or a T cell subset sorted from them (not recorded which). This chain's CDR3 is CASTRSNEQFF. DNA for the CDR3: TGTGCCAGCACGCGAAGCAATGAGCAGTTCTTC. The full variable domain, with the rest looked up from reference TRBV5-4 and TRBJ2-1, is ETGVTQSPTHLIKTRGQQVTLRCSSQSGHNTVSWYQQALGQGPQFIFQYYREEENGRGNFPPRFSGLQFPNYSSELNVNALELDDSALYLCASTRSNEQFFGPGTRLTVL.